These 15 T cell receptor beta chains came from one sample sequenced in a study of T-cell reconstitution after alpha-beta-depleted transplantation in children. A TCRbeta library incorporating unique molecular identifiers was prepared. TCRdb re-analysed the PCR reads in MiXCR, keeping a single row per CDR3 protein. The table records some 400,000 distinct CDR3 sequences, roughly 20% of them present only once. Sequencing was performed on PBMCs from the stem cell graft donor, taken from the stem cell graft. The source of these receptors is a human donor who donated a stem cell graft to a child with acute myeloid leukemia.

This clonotype was recorded a few times. V is TRBV3-1 and J is TRBJ2-3; D not certain. The CDR3 extends over 15 amino acids. Germline-derived CDR1 and CDR2 are LGHDT and YNNKEL (reference sequence). V gave up 4 bases and J gave up 2 bases, with 13 bases separating them. The CDR3 loop reads CASSPTNPSTDTQYF. CDR3 DNA sequence: TGTGCCAGCAGCCCTACCAATCCCTCCACAGATACGCAGTATTTT.

This clonotype was observed a handful of times. The J gene is TRBJ2-7, the V gene TRBV15; D perhaps matches TRBD1 (5 bases). CDR1 is LNHNV, CDR2 YYDKDF, per germline (reference sequence). The CDR3 is 14 amino acids. V lost 3 bases, J lost 2 bases, and 11 bases lay in between. CDR3: CATSSAGIAYEQYF. In nucleotides, the CDR3 is TGTGCCACCAGCAGTGCAGGGATTGCCTACGAGCAGTACTTC. Looking up the rest from reference TRBV15 and TRBJ2-7 gives the full variable domain: DAMVIQNPRYQVTQFGKPVTLSCSQTLNHNVMYWYQQKSSQAPKLLFHYYDKDFNNEADTPDNFQSRRPNTSFCFLDIRSPGLGDTAMYLCATSSAGIAYEQYFGPGTRLTVT.

The genes are TRBV5-1 and TRBJ2-5, with TRBD1 identical over 7 bases. V was clipped by 7 bases and J by 4 bases; unmatched bases: 13. Germline V CDR1 and CDR2: SGHRS, YFSETQ. CDR3 length equals 15 residues. CDR3 sequence: CASGTAGLVPETQYF. The CDR3 nucleotides read TGCGCCAGCGGGACAGCCGGTTTAGTCCCAGAGACCCAGTACTTC.

This rearrangement joins TRBV6-5 to TRBJ1-3; D is unresolved. The CDR3 runs 15 residues. Between the trimmed V and J ends, which lost 0 bases and 3 bases, there was a span of 9 bases. Germline V CDR1 and CDR2: MNHEY, SVGAGI. In nucleotides, the CDR3 is TGTGCCAGCAGTTACTCGTCTCAAAGTGGAAACACCATATATTTT. Amino acids: CASSYSSQSGNTIYF.

This clonotype was picked up a small number of times. The chain combines TRBV3-1 with TRBJ2-1, with 13 bases fitting TRBD2. CDR1 and CDR2 from the germline V gene are LGHDT and YNNKEL (reference sequence). There are 14 residues in the CDR3. The ends lost 4 bases at V and 15 bases at J; junction bases unmatched: 9. The CDR3 loop reads CASSPYRLAGGLFF. The CDR3 nucleotides read TGTGCCAGCAGCCCTTACCGACTAGCGGGAGGCTTGTTCTTC.

To note about this clonotype: A much larger clone lies a single base off, so this may be a read error. The CDR3 here is CARSLIQGLVNEQFF. The CDR3 coding sequence is TGTGCCAGAAGTTTAATACAGGGGTTGGTCAATGAGCAGTTCTTC. The chain joins TRBV12-3 or TRBV12-4 to TRBJ2-1; 7 bases agree with TRBD1. The CDR3 covers 15 residues.

Only a few counts were recorded for this clonotype. This chain links TRBV4-1 with TRBJ2-1, with 10 bases aligning to TRBD2. Trimming at V came to 4 bases and at J to 6 bases, leaving 24 bases not matched to a gene. Germline V gene sequence: CDR1 MGHRA, CDR2 YSYEKL. There are 21 residues in the CDR3. The CDR3 region is CASSRSGGQGALLAGPNEQFF. The CDR3, as DNA: TGCGCCAGCAGCCGGTCTGGGGGGCAGGGGGCGCTACTAGCGGGACCCAATGAGCAGTTCTTC.

This clonotype has ten or more counts. The chain recombines TRBV12-3 or TRBV12-4 with TRBJ2-7; TRBD1 matches 9 bases. J gave up 6 bases and V 5 bases, and 11 bases lay outside the gene matches. The CDR3 totals 15 residues. CDR3 coding DNA: TGTGCCAGCAGTGAACAGGGGGCGGAACTAACCGAGCAGTACTTC. This gives the protein CASSEQGAELTEQYF.

This clonotype came up a few times. The chain employs TRBV5-5 and TRBJ2-7; no definite D call. This CDR3 has 13 amino acids. Germline values: CDR1 SGHKS, CDR2 YYEKEE (reference sequence). The germline V and J ends were trimmed by 1 base and 0 bases, with 5 bases remaining between them. The CDR3 DNA reads TGTGCCAGCAGCTTGTGGACCTCCTACGAGCAGTACTTC. Its protein product is CASSLWTSYEQYF. The full variable domain, rest sourced from reference TRBV5-5 and TRBJ2-7, is DAGVTQSPTHLIKTRGQQVTLRCSPISGHKSVSWYQQVLGQGPQFIFQYYEKEERGRGNFPDRFSARQFPNYSSELNVNALLLGDSALYLCASSLWTSYEQYFGPGTRLTVT.

Many counts were recorded for this clonotype. The gene calls are TRBV29-1 and TRBJ2-3; D remains ambiguous. The germline gives CDR1 SQVTM, CDR2 ANQGSEA. V was cut by 8 bases and J by 6 bases, with 12 bases left in between. The CDR3 is 11 amino acids. In DNA form, the CDR3 reads TGCAGCTCTAACAGTGCGGATACGCAGTATTTT. It is translated as CSSNSADTQYF.

This clonotype was found many times. The chain recombines TRBV29-1 with TRBJ1-1; D remains unclear. This CDR3 has 12 amino acids. V lost 6 bases and J 0 bases, leaving 8 bases between the germline ends. The germline V gene has CDR1 SQVTM and CDR2 ANQGSEA. The CDR3 sequence is CSVRAMNTEAFF. The CDR3 DNA is TGCAGCGTACGGGCCATGAACACTGAAGCTTTCTTT.

Concerning this clonotype: A junction boundary mismatches the germline segment, possibly from a read error. This chain joins TRBV6-4 and TRBJ2-3, with D possibly TRBD2 on 6 matching bases. The length of the CDR3 is 14 residues. Germline V gene lookup returns CDR1 MRHNA and CDR2 SNTAGT. This CDR3 reads CASTGLQLTDTHYF. CDR3 DNA: TGTGCCAGCACCGGACTACAGCTCACAGATACGCATTATTTT.

This clonotype has only a few counts. V and J are TRBV20-1 and TRBJ2-2; 9 bases agree with TRBD2. The CDR3 has 16 residues. V was clipped by 0 bases and J by 3 bases; unmatched bases: 5. Germline loops: CDR1 DFQATT, CDR2 SNEGSKA (reference sequence). CDR3 coding DNA: TGCAGTGCTAGAGATAGCAGCGGGAGGCACACCGGGGAGCTGTTTTTT. Protein: CSARDSSGRHTGELFF.

This chain uses TRBV29-1 with TRBJ2-7, with 7 bases matching TRBD1. CDR3 length: 12 amino acids. Trimming at V came to 5 bases and at J to 2 bases, leaving 3 bases not matched to a gene. Looked up from germline, CDR1 is SQVTM and CDR2 is ANQGSEA. CDR3 in DNA: TGCAGCGTTCTAAGGGGGCCCTACGAGCAGTACTTC. Translated: CSVLRGPYEQYF.

V and J are TRBV6-1 and TRBJ2-5, with D possibly being TRBD1 or TRBD2 (5 bases each). The length of the CDR3 is 14 residues. V was clipped by 8 bases and J by 2 bases, with 15 bases between them. Germline V gives CDR1 MNHNS, CDR2 SASEGT. CDR3 in amino acids: CASPRRDQQETQYF. Here the CDR3 DNA reads TGTGCCAGCCCACGCCGGGACCAACAAGAGACCCAGTACTTC.